This TCR beta chain appears in the sequencing data of a study of vaccination effects on CD4 cells after COVID-19. About the study: Participants were given two doses of BNT162b2 or mRNA-1273 vaccine.

This table comes from immunoSEQ multiplex PCR, and its TCRdb copy is limited to in-frame clones, with some not included. Among about 23,000 clones listed, 55% to 80% were seen once. Worth noting for this clone: Its target is unknown.

The CDR3 contains 16 residues. Findings and caveats of the study: The study found that only 1 of 255 vaccine-induced clones from healthy vaccinees cross-reacted with common cold coronaviruses.

In the ViraFEST assay, antigen-specific CD4+ clonotypes were identified by expansion after peptide-pool stimulation. With 10 to 11 days of culture completed, CD4+ T cells were isolated. Among the vaccine recipients, none had a prior SARS-CoV-2 infection, and nucleocapsid antibodies were negative. Every well got a few million PBMC, which were grown with about 9.2 IU/ml IL-2 and roughly 10 ug/ml peptides. Half of the medium was exchanged for IL-2 medium on both days 3 and 7. The receptor's source is a human donor who received a COVID-19 vaccine. This chain uses TRBV21-1 with TRBJ2-7; the table assigns TRBD2, which was not confirmed against the DNA. TRBV21-1 is noted as a pseudogene. The source material was CD4+ T cells from PBMCs cultured with SARS-CoV-2 spike peptides, sampled before COVID-19 vaccination. This CDR3 is CASSKALPGAFYEQYF. The CDR3 DNA reads as TGTGCCAGCAGCAAAGCGCTCCCGGGAGCTTTCTACGAGCAGTACTTC.